One and the same sample provided the 21 T cell receptor beta chains below, sequenced in a study of blood T cell repertoires in COVID-19. Repertoires were generated with immunoSEQ multiplex PCR, while TCRdb's copy carries only in-frame clones and drops some. Of around 250,000 clones in the sample, about 85% were seen once. Sequenced input: PBMCs or T cells enriched from blood (not recorded which). Every receptor here comes from a woman aged 50 to 60 who had been exposed to COVID-19.

The chain carries TRBV7-3 and TRBJ2-3, with 9 bases that match TRBD2. The ends lost 4 bases at V and 2 bases at J; junction bases unmatched: 13. The germline V gene has CDR1 SGHTA and CDR2 FQGTGA. The CDR3 consists of 18 residues. CDR3 nucleotides: TGTGCCAGCAGCTCCCATAGGCCAGCGGGGGGATTCACAGATACGCAGTATTTT. Translating gives CASSSHRPAGGFTDTQYF.

The chain recombines TRBV19 with TRBJ1-6; D is unclear. The CDR3 has 15 amino acids. Germline-derived CDR1 and CDR2 are LNHDA and SQIVND (reference sequence). The V and J ends lost 3 bases and 8 bases respectively, with 14 bases between them. The chain's CDR3 is CASSISGAGYSPLHF. Here the CDR3 DNA reads TGTGCCAGTAGTATCAGCGGTGCGGGGTATTCACCCCTCCACTTT.

This clone occurred a few times. This chain joins TRBV7-9 and TRBJ1-1; maybe TRBD1 (6 bases). Trimming shortened V by 4 bases and J by 4 bases, and 13 bases separated the two germline ends. The CDR3 is made up of 14 amino acids. Germline V gene lookup returns CDR1 SEHNR and CDR2 FQNEAQ (reference sequence). The CDR3 nucleotides are TGTGCCAGCAGCTCCCCGGGGGGGGCCACTGAAGCTTTCTTT. Translating it yields CASSSPGGATEAFF.

CDR3 region: CASSRDTDNGYTF. CDR3 DNA sequence: TGCGCCAGCAGTAGGGACACGGACAATGGCTACACCTTC. The rearrangement uses TRBV10-1 and TRBJ1-2; tentatively, D is TRBD1 (6 bases). The V end lost 5 bases, the J end lost 6 bases, and 13 bases lay between the germline ends. The CDR3 extends over 13 amino acids. Looked up from germline, CDR1 is WNHNN and CDR2 is SYGVQD (reference sequence).

J is TRBJ1-4 and V is TRBV6-2 or TRBV6-3; D not certain. This CDR3 is built from 15 residues. Germline V gene lookup returns CDR1 MNHEY and CDR2 SVGEGT. Trimming took off 6 bases at V and 4 bases at J, with 15 bases between the two ends. CDR3 nucleotide sequence: TGTGCCAGCAGCCCTCTGAGGGCACTTAATGAAAAACTGTTTTTT. It yields the protein CASSPLRALNEKLFF.

This sequence joins TRBV29-1 and TRBJ1-1, with D perhaps matching TRBD1 (6 bases). Germline V gene lookup returns CDR1 SQVTM and CDR2 ANQGSEA. V was trimmed by 4 bases and J by 3 bases, leaving 12 bases between them. CDR3 size: 13 residues. CDR3 sequence reads: CSVADRLHTEAFF. DNA of the CDR3: TGCAGCGTTGCTGACAGGCTTCACACTGAAGCTTTCTTT.

This clone was observed many times. The genes are TRBV5-1 and TRBJ1-2; D gene ambiguous. The CDR3 is 14 residues long. The germline V gene has CDR1 SGHRS and CDR2 YFSETQ. V was shortened by 4 bases and J by 0 bases, with 10 bases between the two germline ends. CDR3 in amino acids: CASSPGFSNYGYTF. The CDR3 DNA is TGCGCCAGCAGCCCAGGATTTTCTAACTATGGCTACACCTTC. Filled out from reference TRBV5-1 and TRBJ1-2, the complete variable domain reads KAGVTQTPRYLIKTRGQQVTLSCSPISGHRSVSWYQQTPGQGLQFLFEYFSETQRNKGNFPGRFSGRQFSNSRSEMNVSTLELGDSALYLCASSPGFSNYGYTFGSGTRLTVV.

V and J are TRBV20-1 and TRBJ2-7; 7 bases map to TRBD2. The CDR3 runs 11 residues. The V gene's germline CDR1 is DFQATT and CDR2 SNEGSKA (reference sequence). The V segment lost 5 bases and the J segment 9 bases; nucleotides outside the gene matches: 7. The DNA of the CDR3 is TGCAGTGCTCGAGCGGGGATAGGGCAGTACTTC. Amino acid sequence: CSARAGIGQYF.

This chain uses TRBV7-8 with TRBJ2-2; 9 nucleotides agree with TRBD1. V shed 1 base and J 4 bases; nucleotides not matched to a gene: 4. The CDR3 has 16 residues. CDR1 SGHVS and CDR2 FQNEAQ come from the germline V gene. The CDR3 DNA is TGTGCCAGCAGCTTAGGCGGGACAGGGATCACCGGGGAGCTGTTTTTT. Amino acid sequence: CASSLGGTGITGELFF. Together with reference TRBV7-8 and TRBJ2-2, the CDR3 gives the full variable domain: GAGVSQSPRYKVAKRGQDVALRCDPISGHVSLFWYQQALGQGPEFLTYFQNEAQLDKSGLPSDRFFAERPEGSVSTLKIQRTQQEDSAVYLCASSLGGTGITGELFFGEGSRLTVL.

The chain employs TRBV7-9 and TRBJ2-7, with D perhaps TRBD2 (5 bases). The V gene's germline CDR1 is SEHNR and CDR2 FQNEAQ (reference sequence). V lost 2 bases to trimming and J lost 6 bases, with 11 bases between them. There are 13 residues in the CDR3. The CDR3 protein is CASSLSREIEQYF. CDR3 nucleotide sequence: TGTGCCAGCAGCTTAAGTAGGGAGATCGAGCAGTACTTC.

The V gene is TRBV6-5, the J gene TRBJ1-5, with D unresolved. V was shortened by 6 bases and J by 4 bases, with 13 bases between the two germline ends. The CDR3 totals 14 residues. Germline CDR1 and CDR2: MNHEY and SVGAGI. CDR3 DNA sequence: TGTGCCAGCAGAGGGAGGGAGACAAATCAGCCCCAGCATTTT. Protein product: CASRGRETNQPQHF.

V gene TRBV4-3 combines with J gene TRBJ2-2, with D unresolved. The CDR3 sequence is 12 residues long. The ends were cut back, 6 bases at V and 4 bases at J, with 6 bases in the middle. CDR1 is LGHNA, CDR2 YSLEER, per germline. As DNA, the CDR3 is TGCGCCAGCAGTGGGCGCACCGGGGAGCTGTTTTTT. It is translated as CASSGRTGELFF.

The V and J genes are TRBV14 and TRBJ1-5; 7 positions match TRBD1. Trimming removed 3 bases from V and 0 bases from J; junction bases left unmatched: 11. Germline CDR1 and CDR2: SGHDN and FVKESK. The CDR3 has 18 amino acids. The CDR3 sequence is CASSQGTVNLYSNQPQHF. The CDR3 DNA sequence: TGTGCCAGCAGCCAGGGGACAGTCAATCTTTATAGCAATCAGCCCCAGCATTTT.

The chain is built from TRBV29-1 and TRBJ1-2; tentatively, D is TRBD1 (6 bases). From germline, CDR1 is SQVTM and CDR2 ANQGSEA. The CDR3 runs to 13 residues. Trimming pared 4 bases from V and 9 bases from J, leaving 18 bases between. CDR3: CSVAGGGPLSYTF. The CDR3 DNA follows: TGCAGCGTTGCGGGAGGGGGACCGCTGAGCTACACCTTC.

The CDR3: CASSLLQRNNSPLHF. The CDR3 region has the DNA TGTGCCAGCAGTTTATTACAGAGAAATAATTCACCCCTCCACTTT. The gene calls are TRBV28 and TRBJ1-6; D ambiguous. The CDR3 is 15 amino acids. CDR1 is MDHEN, CDR2 SYDVKM, per germline. V dropped 1 base and J dropped 5 bases, with 9 bases sitting between them. The variable domain in full, with the rest retrieved from reference TRBV28 and TRBJ1-6, is DVKVTQSSRYLVKRTGEKVFLECVQDMDHENMFWYRQDPGLGLRLIYFSYDVKMKEKGDIPEGYSVSREKKERFSLILESASTNQTSMYLCASSLLQRNNSPLHFGNGTRLTVT.

The chain links TRBV5-1 to TRBJ1-5; no firm D call. The V end was cut by 1 base, the J end by 0 bases, with 8 bases between. There are 15 residues in the CDR3. The V gene's germline CDR1 is SGHRS and CDR2 YFSETQ. The CDR3 spells CASSLTANSNQPQHF. CDR3 DNA sequence: TGCGCCAGCAGCTTGACAGCCAATAGCAATCAGCCCCAGCATTTT.

V is TRBV7-2 and J is TRBJ2-3; D is unclear. The CDR3 has 14 amino acids. V was trimmed by 1 base and J by 2 bases, leaving 7 bases between them. The V gene's germline CDR1 is SGHTA and CDR2 FQGNSA. CDR3 region: CASSLGLFTDTQYF. For the CDR3, the DNA is TGTGCCAGCAGCTTAGGTTTATTCACAGATACGCAGTATTTT.

The chain couples TRBV6-2 or TRBV6-3 to TRBJ1-2; D might be TRBD1 (5 bases). There are 15 residues in the CDR3. V was trimmed by 6 bases and J by 3 bases, leaving 17 bases between them. Germline-derived CDR1 and CDR2 are MNHEY and SVGEGT. The CDR3 sequence: CASSDDGWGDYGYTF. The DNA for the CDR3 is TGTGCCAGCAGCGATGACGGCTGGGGGGACTATGGCTACACCTTC.

J is TRBJ1-2 and V is TRBV11-2; 7 positions agree with TRBD1. Germline CDR1 and CDR2: SGHAT and FQNNGV. With 5 bases clipped from V and 6 bases from J, the junction kept 12 bases outside the gene matches. This CDR3 is 15 amino acids long. The CDR3 spells CASSPFQTGSHGYTF. As DNA, the CDR3 is TGTGCCAGCAGCCCATTCCAGACAGGGTCCCATGGCTACACCTTC.

In its sample, this clone was seen a few times. The genes are TRBV3-1 (or the pseudogene TRBV3-2) and TRBJ1-5; 8 bases agree with TRBD1. V dropped 4 bases and J dropped 4; count of bases not matched to a gene: 3. Germline assignment: CDR1 LGHDT and CDR2 YNNKEL (reference sequence). The CDR3 sequence is 14 residues long. The CDR3 sequence: CASSLRQGNQPQHF. CDR3 DNA sequence: TGTGCCAGCAGCCTTAGACAGGGGAATCAGCCCCAGCATTTT.

The V call is TRBV5-6, the J call TRBJ2-7, with TRBD2 matching over 10 bases. This CDR3 is built from 17 residues. V lost 4 bases to trimming and J lost 6 bases; unmatched junction nucleotides: 16. Germline V lookup: CDR1 SGHDT, CDR2 YYEEEE. Here the CDR3 reads CASSPGTFGLAASEQYF. The CDR3 coding sequence is TGTGCCAGCAGCCCTGGGACCTTTGGACTAGCGGCCTCCGAGCAGTACTTC.